The 9 T cell receptor beta chains presented below share a single source sample, sequenced in a study of CD8+CD57+ T cells in acquired aplastic anemia (dated by TCRdb to 2016 to 2019). The patients picked for sequencing were ones in whom flow cytometry had shown an expansion of CD8+CD57+ cells. The data were produced on an Illumina HiSeq 2000. Profiling of TCR beta VDJ combinations and CDR3 sequences used genomic DNA as the template. The public reads were reprocessed in TCRdb via fastp at Q25 and MiXCR, keeping in-frame beta chains. Rows merge per CDR3 protein into single entries with the most common DNA and genes. In all, the sample holds approximately 220,000 distinct CDR3 sequences, and around 46% of those were seen once. Under 9% of the sample belongs to the ten largest clones. The sequenced sample consisted of sorted CD4+, CD8+, or CD8+CD57+ T cells (not recorded which) from PBMCs. These receptors originate from a human donor with aplastic anemia.

In its sample, this clonotype was seen many times. The CDR3 coding sequence is TGTGCCAGCAGTGCGGAAGGGCGGCAGCCCCAGCATTTT. This sequence encodes CASSAEGRQPQHF. This chain connects TRBV2 to TRBJ1-5; D remains ambiguous. The V gene's germline CDR1 is SNHLY and CDR2 FYNNEI. The V end was cut by 4 bases, the J end by 7 bases, with 11 bases between. This CDR3 has 13 amino acids.

This clonotype was seen repeatedly, ten times or more. The chain combines TRBV4-1 with TRBJ2-7; a weak D match, TRBD1 (6 bases). V was shortened by 3 bases and J by 2 bases, with 17 bases between the two germline ends. Germline CDR1 is MGHRA and CDR2 is YSYEKL. This CDR3 is built from 16 residues. CDR3 in DNA: TGCGCCAGCAGCCACCGTTTCGGGACACAGACCTACGAGCAGTACTTC. Translation: CASSHRFGTQTYEQYF.

The chain carries TRBV19 and TRBJ1-4; D gene unclear. The V end was cut by 5 bases, the J end by 8 bases, with 12 bases between. The CDR3 loop spans 13 amino acids. From germline, CDR1 is LNHDA and CDR2 SQIVND (reference sequence). DNA of the CDR3: TGTGCCAGTAGTCTTCGACTGCGGGAAAAACTGTTTTTT. Its protein is CASSLRLREKLFF. The full variable domain, rest sourced from reference TRBV19 and TRBJ1-4, is DGGITQSPKYLFRKEGQNVTLSCEQNLNHDAMYWYRQDPGQGLRLIYYSQIVNDFQKGDIAEGYSVSREKKESFPLTVTSAQKNPTAFYLCASSLRLREKLFFGSGTQLSVL.

This clonotype was seen at least ten times. The gene calls are TRBV19 and TRBJ2-1; 8 bases line up with TRBD2. CDR3 size: 15 residues. Losses at the gene ends were 3 bases for V and 0 bases for J; bases not matched to a gene: 1. CDR1 LNHDA and CDR2 SQIVND come from the germline V gene (reference sequence). CDR3 DNA sequence: TGTGCCAGTAGTATCGGGACTAGCTCCTACAATGAGCAGTTCTTC. Amino acids: CASSIGTSSYNEQFF.

V is TRBV2 and J is TRBJ1-2; unclear D gene. The germline V gene has CDR1 SNHLY and CDR2 FYNNEI. The CDR3 is 20 residues long. The V and J ends lost 4 bases and 1 base respectively, with 28 bases between them. The CDR3 region has the DNA TGTGCCAGCAGTGGATATAAATCCGCACTTCGCGACGGCCTTAACTATGGCTACACCTTC. Encoded protein: CASSGYKSALRDGLNYGYTF.

Many counts were recorded for this clonotype. The chain employs TRBV9 and TRBJ1-1; D is possibly TRBD1 (6 bases). The germline gives CDR1 SGDLS, CDR2 YYNGEE. The CDR3 consists of 16 residues. V was trimmed by 0 bases and J by 6 bases, leaving 18 bases between them. CDR3: CASSVGSLGADAEAFF. CDR3 nucleotide sequence: TGTGCCAGCAGCGTAGGATCTCTGGGGGCGGACGCTGAAGCTTTCTTT.

CDR3 sequence (DNA): TGTGCCAGCACCGCTCAGGGAACTAATGAAAAACTGTTTTTT. It is translated as CASTAQGTNEKLFF. The rearrangement uses TRBV2 and TRBJ1-4, with a weak D call TRBD1 (5 bases). V was pared by 7 bases and J by 1 base, with 10 bases between. Germline values: CDR1 SNHLY, CDR2 FYNNEI. This CDR3 comprises 14 residues.

A note on this clonotype: Germline and junction disagree at one end, which may indicate a read error. Written as DNA, the CDR3 is TGTGCCAGCGGCTTAGCGCCGGGACAGGAGAACACTGAAGCTTTCTTT. It codes for CASGLAPGQENTEAFF. The rearrangement uses TRBV7-8 and TRBJ1-1, with TRBD1 matching 8 bases. CDR1 is SGHVS, CDR2 FQNEAQ, per germline. CDR3 length: 16 amino acids.

This clonotype was observed at least ten times. This chain connects TRBV29-1 to TRBJ1-2; D ambiguous. The CDR3 has 14 residues. The germline V gene encodes CDR1 SQVTM and CDR2 ANQGSEA. The V gene lost 6 bases and the J gene lost 4 bases, with 18 bases spanning the gap. The CDR3 loop reads CSVTWSPAPYGYTF. In DNA, the CDR3 is TGCAGCGTGACCTGGAGCCCAGCCCCCTATGGCTACACCTTC.